The clone carrying this T cell receptor (beta chain) was observed a handful of times. What it binds is not known. These data belong to a study of response to subunit inactivated influenza vaccine. MiXCR was run by TCRdb on the RT-PCR reads, yielding one entry per CDR3 protein. The repertoire holds about 500,000 distinct CDR3 sequences, with about 17% as singletons. Study-wide results and limits: T cells newly recruited by each seasonal influenza vaccination are few, the authors suggested.

The CDR3 covers 19 residues. The gene calls are TRBV21-1 and TRBJ2-7; the table gives TRBD1 as D, unverified against the DNA. TRBV21-1 is noted as a pseudogene. The sample in question was CD4+ T cells sorted from PBMCs, obtained roughly 24 months after vaccination. This receptor was identified in a man between 50 and 69 years old who received an inactivated influenza vaccine. CDR3 nucleotide sequence: TGTGCCAGCAGCAAAGACAGGGTTGTACCCGCTGAAGGCCTACGAGAGCAGTACTTC. Translation: CASSKDRVVPAEGLREQYF.